The next 18 T cell receptor beta chains were all read from a single sample in a study of spatial heterogeneity in lung cancer. As to time point: blood at routine non-recurrence follow-up after resection. TCRdb recomputed calls from the 5' RACE reads with MiXCR, one row per CDR3 protein. The sample lists about 19,000 distinct CDR3 sequences, about 9% occurring once. Sample: PBMCs, taken at follow-up. All receptors derive from a female donor with early-stage non-small cell lung cancer.

This clonotype has ten or more counts. The CDR3 nucleotides read TGCGCCAGCAGCTTGGACTCAGATACGCAGTATTTT. Its protein is CASSLDSDTQYF. The chain employs TRBV5-1 and TRBJ2-3; D remains ambiguous. V lost 0 bases to trimming and J lost 4 bases, with 3 bases between them. Germline values: CDR1 SGHRS, CDR2 YFSETQ. The CDR3 loop spans 12 amino acids.

This chain uses TRBV7-9 with TRBJ2-3; D remains unclear. The V end lost 3 bases, the J end lost 2 bases, and 15 bases lay between the germline ends. This CDR3 region has 16 residues. CDR1 and CDR2 (germline): SEHNR, FQNEAQ (reference sequence). CDR3: CASSFATRGPTDTQYF. The CDR3 DNA follows: TGTGCCAGCAGCTTTGCGACGAGAGGACCCACAGATACGCAGTATTTT.

Details on this clonotype: A read error is possible here, since a much larger clone lies one base away. The V gene is TRBV18, the J gene TRBJ2-5, with D unclear. Germline lookup yields CDR1 KGHSH and CDR2 LQKENI. The CDR3 has 14 residues. Trimming took off 4 bases at V and 2 bases at J, with 11 bases between the two ends. CDR3 sequence (DNA): TGTGCCAGCTCACTGAGACGAGAACAAGAGACCCAGTACTTC. Translated: CASSLRREQETQYF.

This chain joins TRBV5-4 and TRBJ2-3; the match to TRBD2 covers 11 bases. Germline-derived CDR1 and CDR2 are SGHNT and YYREEE (reference sequence). The CDR3 is 15 amino acids. The V and J ends lost 5 bases and 2 bases, in that order; junction bases with no gene match: 4. The CDR3 DNA follows: TGTGCCAGCAGTCGGACTAGCGGGTACACAGATACGCAGTATTTT. This codes for CASSRTSGYTDTQYF.

This clonotype was detected many times. This sequence joins TRBV5-1 and TRBJ2-6; D remains ambiguous. CDR3 length: 15 residues. V lost 4 bases to trimming and J lost 4 bases, with 12 bases between them. In germline, CDR1 is SGHRS, CDR2 YFSETQ. CDR3 sequence (DNA): TGCGCCAGCAGCCCCAGGCCCTCGGGGGCCAACGTCCTGACTTTC. This encodes CASSPRPSGANVLTF.

The table lists this clonotype with many counts. The chain links TRBV7-9 to TRBJ1-4; 8 bases map to TRBD1. Unmatched junction bases numbered 7, after V lost 5 bases and J lost 8 bases. The CDR3 is 14 amino acids. Germline CDR1 SEHNR, CDR2 FQNEAQ (reference sequence). The CDR3 nucleotides are TGTGCCAGCAGCGTCAGGGGGCGTGGGGAAAAACTGTTTTTT. It yields the protein CASSVRGRGEKLFF.

This clonotype has a count of ten or more. The chain joins TRBV20-1 to TRBJ2-5, with D tentatively TRBD2 (5 bases). CDR3 size: 12 residues. From germline, CDR1 is DFQATT and CDR2 SNEGSKA (reference sequence). Trimming removed 3 bases from V and 2 bases from J, with 7 bases in between. The CDR3 DNA follows: TGCAGTGCTAGGAGGAGGCAAGAGACCCAGTACTTC. Encoded protein: CSARRRQETQYF.

This clonotype has a count of ten or more. The gene calls are TRBV6-5 and TRBJ2-3, with 10 bases aligning to TRBD2. The CDR3 contains 17 residues. The junction had 4 bases not matched to a gene; V was cut back by 0 bases and J by 1 base. From germline, CDR1 is MNHEY and CDR2 SVGAGI. The DNA of the CDR3 is TGTGCCAGCAGTTACTCGACAACTAGCGGGGGCACAGATACGCAGTATTTT. This translates into CASSYSTTSGGTDTQYF.

The sample holds many counts of this clonotype. This rearrangement joins TRBV4-2 to TRBJ1-3; TRBD1 aligns across 8 bases. J was trimmed by 3 bases and V by 0 bases; bases with no gene match: 1. The germline V gene has CDR1 LGHNA and CDR2 YNFKEQ. The CDR3 contains 15 residues. CDR3 sequence: CASSQDTGGGNTIYF. The DNA for the CDR3 is TGTGCCAGCAGCCAAGATACAGGGGGTGGAAACACCATATATTTT.

This clonotype was observed at least ten times. In nucleotides, the CDR3 is TGTGCCAGCAGTTTTAGCTTCACCGGGGAGCTGTTTTTT. Translation: CASSFSFTGELFF. The V and J genes are TRBV12-3 or TRBV12-4 and TRBJ2-2; D gene uncertain. Trimming shortened V by 3 bases and J by 4 bases, and 6 bases separated the two germline ends. The length of the CDR3 is 13 residues.

This clonotype was detected many times. The chain combines TRBV6-5 with TRBJ2-7, with 9 bases lining up with TRBD2. CDR1 is MNHEY, CDR2 SVGAGI, per germline. The CDR3 sequence is 14 residues long. Unmatched junction bases numbered 12, after V lost 10 bases and J lost 5 bases. CDR3 in DNA: TGTGCCACCCGTGCGGGACTAGCCCGCCACGAGCAGTACTTC. Residues: CATRAGLARHEQYF.

This chain connects TRBV18 to TRBJ2-2; no firm D call. CDR1 and CDR2 from the germline V gene are KGHSH and LQKENI. Trimming removed 3 bases at V and 5 bases at J, with 10 bases between. This CDR3 contains 14 residues. CDR3 residues: CASSPLMATGELFF. The CDR3, as DNA: TGTGCCAGCTCACCGCTGATGGCGACCGGGGAGCTGTTTTTT.

This clonotype was seen repeatedly, ten times or more. The rearrangement uses TRBV7-9 and TRBJ1-2; D remains unclear. The V gene lost 6 bases and the J gene lost 4 bases, with 9 bases spanning the gap. The CDR3 sequence is 12 residues long. In germline, CDR1 is SEHNR, CDR2 FQNEAQ (reference sequence). The CDR3 coding sequence is TGTGCCAGCAGTATCTACCTCTATGGCTACACCTTC. Its protein product is CASSIYLYGYTF.

This clonotype was seen repeatedly, ten times or more. This chain uses TRBV7-9 with TRBJ1-2; 7 bases align to TRBD1. Germline V CDR1 and CDR2: SEHNR, FQNEAQ (reference sequence). The CDR3 length is 14 residues. Losses at the gene ends were 5 bases for V and 4 bases for J; bases not matched to a gene: 7. This chain's CDR3 is CASSRGTDLYGYTF. As DNA, the CDR3 is TGTGCCAGCAGCCGGGGGACAGACCTCTATGGCTACACCTTC. Variable domain in full (rest from reference TRBV7-9 and TRBJ1-2): DTGVSQNPRHKITKRGQNVTFRCDPISEHNRLYWYRQTLGQGPEFLTYFQNEAQLEKSRLLSDRFSAERPKGSFSTLEIQRTEQGDSAMYLCASSRGTDLYGYTFGSGTRLTVV.

This clonotype occurred many times. The chain links TRBV6-4 to TRBJ2-3; TRBD1 aligns across 9 bases. Germline V gene sequence: CDR1 MRHNA, CDR2 SNTAGT. The CDR3 length is 14 residues. The V segment lost 4 bases and the J segment 5 bases; nucleotides outside the gene matches: 4. CDR3 sequence (DNA): TGTGCCAGCAGTGCACAGGGGGCCGAAGATACGCAGTATTTT. Translated: CASSAQGAEDTQYF.

This clonotype was found many times. This chain connects TRBV4-1 to TRBJ2-1; possible D gene TRBD2, 6 bases. The CDR3 is 16 residues long. V gave up 5 bases and J gave up 3 bases, with 17 bases separating them. Germline V gene sequence: CDR1 MGHRA, CDR2 YSYEKL. The DNA for the CDR3 is TGCGCCAGCAGCGATCGGGGGAATGATCGCTACAATGAGCAGTTCTTC. It specifies CASSDRGNDRYNEQFF.

By proportion, this clonotype is medium-sized. CDR3 residues: CASCTRQGDNEQFF. The CDR3 DNA follows: TGTGCCAGCTGCACCCGCCAGGGGGACAATGAGCAGTTCTTC. V and J are TRBV6-6 and TRBJ2-1; 7 bases fit TRBD1. The CDR3 has 14 amino acids. The V gene's germline CDR1 is MNHNY and CDR2 SVGAGI (reference sequence). V was pared by 8 bases and J by 5 bases, with 9 bases of the junction left unmatched.

The chain uses TRBV19 and TRBJ2-2, with 7 bases aligning to TRBD1. This CDR3 spans 16 amino acids. Per the germline V gene, CDR1 is LNHDA and CDR2 is SQIVND (reference sequence). V was pared by 4 bases and J by 2 bases, with 7 bases of the junction left unmatched. The CDR3 protein is CASSNPGGRNTGELFF. CDR3 nucleotides: TGTGCCAGTAGTAATCCAGGGGGACGAAACACCGGGGAGCTGTTTTTT.